What follows is one TCR beta chain and its context. Its antigen is currently not known. Per-nucleotide qualities are absent, and no much larger clonotype sits a single base away. Spanning cysteine to phenylalanine, the CDR3 consists of 13 amino acids. Solely the CDR3 DNA is kept, with 39 bases framed from the first base. The germline V gene (reference sequence) sets CDR1 to MNHEY and CDR2 to SMNVEV. Relative to germline, V is 7 bases shorter and J is 5 bases shorter, with 12 bases between their ends. Data came from an Illumina HiSeq 2500. TCR beta libraries were prepared by quantitative 5'-RACE with molecular barcodes. Concerning the study's data processing: To identify disease-linked TCR variants, a new computational method was used, one built on a probabilistic model of VDJ rearrangement. TCRdb ran its own pipeline on the public reads, namely fastp trimming at Q25 and MiXCR clone calling, and kept in-frame beta chains. Each CDR3 protein gets just one entry, which takes the most common genes and DNA from the rows behind it. The V and J calls and clone size are TCRdb's, not the authors'. For this sample there are 200,000 or so distinct CDR3 sequences; 18% appear just once. Jointly, the top ten make up roughly 4.5% of the sample.

The entry originates in a study of CD8 T cells in ankylosing spondylitis (dated by TCRdb to about 2017). About the study as a whole: T cell receptor beta repertoires were profiled in healthy donors and ankylosing spondylitis patients so that disease-linked TCR variants could be found. The full study cohort comprised about 23 ankylosing spondylitis patients and some 110 healthy donors. Peripheral blood was sampled, and synovial fluid was also collected from ankylosing spondylitis patients.

Study-wide conclusions, independent of this receptor: Blood from ankylosing spondylitis patients appeared to be characterized by a TCR beta motif made up of several highly homologous amino acid variants. The disease-linked clones were reported as significantly enriched in matched synovial fluid samples from ankylosing spondylitis patients. In peripheral blood, the disease-linked clones were found at relatively low frequencies and had a CD8+ phenotype. Some motif variants were previously reported in synovial fluid and blood of reactive arthritis patients, suggesting common disease-initiation mechanisms.

The chain was built from TRBV27 and TRBJ2-1; the best D guess is TRBD1, with 6 bases matching. Material for sequencing was blood, either unsorted or a sorted T cell fraction (not recorded which). This receptor was obtained from a male donor under 30 with ankylosing spondylitis or in good health (not recorded which). Donor details come from another sample of the same person, matched by shared clones. For the CDR3, the sequence is CASNPDSNNEQFF. The bases are TGTGCCAGCAATCCGGACAGTAACAATGAGCAGTTCTTC.